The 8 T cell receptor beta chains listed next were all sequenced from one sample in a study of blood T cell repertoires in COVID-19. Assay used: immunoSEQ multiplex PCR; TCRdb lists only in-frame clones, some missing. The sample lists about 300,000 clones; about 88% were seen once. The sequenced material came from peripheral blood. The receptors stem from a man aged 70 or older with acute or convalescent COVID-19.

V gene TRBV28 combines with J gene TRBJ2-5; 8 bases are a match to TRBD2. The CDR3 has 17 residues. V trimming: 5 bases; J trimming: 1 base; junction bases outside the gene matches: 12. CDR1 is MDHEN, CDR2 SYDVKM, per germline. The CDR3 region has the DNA TGTGCCAGCAGTCAAACGCTAGCGGGTGGGGTCCAAGAGACCCAGTACTTC. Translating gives CASSQTLAGGVQETQYF.

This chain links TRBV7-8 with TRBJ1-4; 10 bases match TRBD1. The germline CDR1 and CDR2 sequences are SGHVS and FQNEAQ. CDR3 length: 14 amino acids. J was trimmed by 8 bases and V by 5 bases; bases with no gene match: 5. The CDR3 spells CASSTRTGGEKLFF. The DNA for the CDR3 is TGTGCCAGCAGCACCCGGACAGGGGGGGAAAAACTGTTTTTT.

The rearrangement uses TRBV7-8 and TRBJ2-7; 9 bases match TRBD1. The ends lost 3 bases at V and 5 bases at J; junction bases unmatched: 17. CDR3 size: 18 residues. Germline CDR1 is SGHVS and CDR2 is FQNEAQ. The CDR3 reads CASSFGEGRGTGSNEQYF. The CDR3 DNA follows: TGTGCCAGCAGCTTCGGGGAAGGGAGGGGGACAGGGTCCAACGAGCAGTACTTC.

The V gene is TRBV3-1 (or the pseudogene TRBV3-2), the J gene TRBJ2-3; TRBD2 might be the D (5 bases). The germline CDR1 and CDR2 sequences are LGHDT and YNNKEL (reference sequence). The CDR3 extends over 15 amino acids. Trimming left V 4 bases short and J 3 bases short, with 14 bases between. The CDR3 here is CASSPARTQTDTQYF. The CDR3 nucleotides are TGTGCCAGCAGCCCAGCTAGGACTCAAACAGATACGCAGTATTTT.

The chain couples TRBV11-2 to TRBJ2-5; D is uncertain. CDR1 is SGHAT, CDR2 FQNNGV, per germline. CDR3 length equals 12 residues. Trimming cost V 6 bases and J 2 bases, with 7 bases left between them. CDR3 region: CASSSNQETQYF. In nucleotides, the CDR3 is TGTGCCAGCAGTTCAAATCAAGAGACCCAGTACTTC.

CDR3 DNA: TGTGCCAGCAGTGTTTCGTTGGGACAGGACTATGGCTACACCTTC. Protein sequence: CASSVSLGQDYGYTF. The rearrangement links TRBV6-1 to TRBJ1-2, with 8 positions matching TRBD1. V shed 4 bases, J shed 3 bases, and the junction held 7 bases outside the gene matches. Germline values: CDR1 MNHNS, CDR2 SASEGT. CDR3 length: 15 amino acids.

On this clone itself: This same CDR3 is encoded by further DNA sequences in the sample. The CDR3 DNA sequence: TGTGCCAGCAGTTCACCGCAGGGGACCGCGGAGACCCAGTACTTC. Protein: CASSSPQGTAETQYF. The chain employs TRBV28 and TRBJ2-5; TRBD1 is a possible D gene (6 bases). The CDR3 is 15 residues long. Trimming removed 4 bases at V and 5 bases at J, with 17 bases between. Germline V gene lookup returns CDR1 MDHEN and CDR2 SYDVKM.

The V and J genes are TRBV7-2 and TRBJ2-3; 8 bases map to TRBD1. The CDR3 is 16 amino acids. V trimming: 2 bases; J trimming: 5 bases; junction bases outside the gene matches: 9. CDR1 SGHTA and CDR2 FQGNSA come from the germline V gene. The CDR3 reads CASSLSGTGGVDTQYF. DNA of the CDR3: TGTGCCAGCAGCTTAAGCGGCACAGGGGGTGTAGATACGCAGTATTTT.